The TCR beta chain under discussion was sequenced for a study of CD4 T cells in relation to SARS-CoV-2 and coronaviruses (dated by TCRdb to about 2021). General notes on the study: The ViraFEST assay cultured PBMCs with antigen for nine to eleven days, then sequenced TCR beta CDR3s to find antigen-specific clonal expansions. The Adaptive Biotechnologies TCR-sequencing kit was used to sequence samples from a few pre-COVID donors and the naive versus memory experiments, while other data came from Illumina-based sequencing. At the level of individual TCR clonotypes, the study measured memory CD4+ T cell crossreactivity between SARS-CoV-2 spike protein and common cold coronavirus spike proteins. An HIV-1 Nef peptide pool or a no-peptide culture served as the negative reference condition. Using patient-derived lymphoblastoid cell lines, the shared crossreactive spike epitopes were mapped to their HLA restriction. A different TCR-beta assay, based on Illumina, was used to sequence expansion assays from other donors in the study.

With regard to this clone: What antigen it recognizes has not been identified. Base-call qualities are not available, and no considerably larger clone is one nucleotide away.

Results and caveats for the whole study, not just this receptor: Since the crossreactivity analysis centred on spike protein, crossreactivity against other viral proteins was not assessed. Because no donor provided both pre-pandemic and post-infection samples, tracing the source of pre-existing responses was limited. The study was limited by small numbers of patients and tested TCRs. Significantly weaker SARS-CoV-2-driven expansion was shown by crossreactive clones than by monoreactive clones, consistent with antigenic imprinting. In roughly 70% of donors, memory CD4+ clonotypes turned up that crossrecognized SARS-CoV-2 and at least one common cold coronavirus spike.

The library relied on the immunoSEQ multiplex PCR assay. Turning to the authors' computational methods: During preprocessing, nonproductive sequences were removed, as were CDR3s that did not start with C, did not end with F or W, or were shorter than 7 amino acids. Antigen-specific clonotypes were called with the MANAFEST web app, based on expansion relative to reference and other culture wells. A clone counted as positive if significantly expanded in 2 of 3 replicate wells versus the reference culture at FDR below 0.05. For a clone to be considered positive, significant expansion relative to all other tandem wells and an odds ratio above 5 were also required. Pairwise Levenshtein distance, computed with the stringdist R package after three terminal residues were trimmed from each end, was used as the measure of CDR3 homology. Imported from immuneACCESS, the table was reduced by TCRdb to in-frame sequences with V and J called. These copies leave out some clones; in studies compared against another copy, an unresolved V gene accounts for under half, and the cause of the remainder is not known. Clonal size and the V and J genes are those of that table, whereas D and trimming came from the DNA. The sample table records about 17,000 clones; over 60% of these occur just once. Of the sample, roughly a tenth is held by the ten largest clones.

CD4+ T cells from unexposed donors were collected before the COVID-19 pandemic (2011-2018). After less than 13 days of culture, CD4+ T cells were isolated with the EasySep CD4+ T cell isolation kit. As cell number allowed, CD4+ T cells from unexposed donors were tested for reactivity to SARS-CoV-2 S and N and to four common cold coronavirus spike pools. Each well received 1.5 million to 2.5 million PBMCs, cultured in IMDM supplemented with 5% human AB serum and around 10 IU/ml IL-2. Half of the culture medium was replaced with fresh IL-2-containing medium on days 3 and 7. In general, triplicate replicate wells were used for every peptide culture condition. The leukapheresis product used for the unexposed donors was purchased from a commercial source. Ficoll-Paque PLUS gradient centrifugation was used to isolate PBMCs from leukapheresis product or whole blood. The PBMCs went either fresh into the expansion assay or into cryopreservation at -140 degrees C. The QIAamp Micro DNA Kit was used to extract genomic DNA from the CD4+ T cells.

In the germline V gene (reference sequence), CDR1 corresponds to SGHNT and CDR2 to YYREEE. The trim is 4 bases for V and 2 bases for J, with a gap of 13 bases between the germline ends. The CDR3 holds 14 amino acids from the cysteine to the phenylalanine. The read is trimmed to its CDR3 DNA, 42 bases read in frame from base 1. This clonotype originated in a human donor in good health. The rearranged chain carries TRBV5-4 and TRBJ2-7; the D gene is perhaps TRBD1, from 6 matching bases. The sequenced sample was CD4+ T cells from PBMCs, cultured in vitro. The sequenced DNA: TGTGCCAGCAGCCGACAGGAGACAGCCTACGAGCAGTACTTC. It codes for CASSRQETAYEQYF.